The entry that follows covers one TCR beta chain sequence. The antigen is undetermined. This sample is part of a study of cytomegalovirus exposure and HLA in healthy donors. Study conclusions and caveats: Information on immune exposure was restricted to one variable (CMV serostatus).

Among the donors, all were healthy bone marrow donors. PCR involved 60 Vbeta and 13 Jbeta primers. Sequenced by immunoSEQ multiplex PCR; TCRdb stores in-frame clones only, minus some. Of 130,000 or so clones listed, less than 85% are singletons. V was pared by 4 bases and J by 1 base, with 9 bases between. The CDR3 runs to 14 residues. The specimen was PBMCs. The chain uses TRBV23-1 and TRBJ2-3; TRBD1 might be the D (6 bases). TRBV23-1 counts as an open reading frame of uncertain function. This receptor was identified in a woman aged 35 to 49 in good health and CMV-seropositive. The CDR3 here is CASSLRGGTDTQYF. The CDR3 DNA reads TGCGCCAGCAGTCTCAGGGGAGGCACAGATACGCAGTATTTT.